These T cell receptor beta chains were read from a single sample in a study of Graves' ophthalmopathy and Graves' hyperthyroidism. TCRdb fed the multiplex PCR reads into MiXCR, producing one record per CDR3 protein. The sample records 650,000 to 800,000 distinct CDR3 sequences, 35% to 50% being singletons. The source material was peripheral blood. These receptors were collected from an adult man with Graves' ophthalmopathy. CDR3s leave out the opening cysteine and the closing phenylalanine or tryptophan. A row's size may be missing; if present it is once, few, many or a size class.

cdr3_length clone_size v_call cdr3_aa
11 few TRBV19 ASSIQGTQPQH
14 NA TRBV5-1 ASSLTGVRHQETQY
13 NA TRBV12-5 ASGGRRAGNQPQH
16 few TRBV19 ASSPLWTVKNSNQPQH
12 many TRBV6-5 ASSYSPRGETQY
14 once TRBV19 ASSISGLATNEKLF
13 many TRBV2 ASSPRDGPNYGYT
12 NA TRBV12-3/TRBV12-4 ASSLANDNTEAF
11 NA TRBV29-1 SVDLANTGELS
14 many TRBV7-8 ASSLVRTTNNQPQH
16 few TRBV7-8 ASSPAGGGALEEETQY
12 NA TRBV20-1 SAAGTGYQETQH
10 NA TRBV6-6 ASSYPREEAF
12 many TRBV7-2 ASGQGNTLSPLH
11 NA TRBV29-1 SQGSGRSSPLH
10 NA TRBV7-9 ASRAGQQPQH